This T cell receptor beta chain is from a study of regulatory T cells in long-lasting Graves disease. This clonotype was seen only a few times. Noted time point: persistent/refractory GD, antithyroid drugs over 5 years with positive TRAb. Extracted PBMC RNA gave rise to the TCR library. Researchers made TCR beta libraries by using iRepertoire HTBI primers and running Arm-PCR on CDR3 regions. TCRdb passed the multiplex PCR reads through MiXCR, listing each CDR3 protein once. In the table there are approximately 690,000 distinct CDR3 sequences, 30% of which are singletons. Germline V CDR1 and CDR2: DFQATT, SNEGSKA (reference sequence). CDR3 length: 14 amino acids. V was shortened by 3 bases and J by 1 base, with 12 bases between the two germline ends.

The TCR comes from a female donor with Graves disease. The material sequenced was peripheral blood mononuclear cells (PBMCs), taken when the disease was refractory, from a patient treated with antithyroid drugs. This chain connects TRBV20-1 to TRBJ1-1, with no clear D. This CDR3 reads CSASVVVWNTEAFF. The CDR3 DNA follows: TGCAGTGCTAGTGTTGTGGTTTGGAACACTGAAGCTTTCTTT.